The clone carrying this TCR beta chain was seen a handful of times. Its antigen remains unidentified. This entry belongs to a study of T-cell reconstitution after alpha-beta-depleted transplantation in children. Preparation of the TCRbeta library was carried out with unique molecular identifiers. TCRdb analysed the PCR reads with MiXCR anew, one entry per CDR3 protein. The table shows fewer than 550,000 distinct CDR3 sequences, with 15% to 20% occurring only once. Study results and limitations: Where alpha-beta T cells came from about two months after transplant was reportedly several hundred expanded graft clones.

Sequenced here: PBMCs, mostly from graft donor cells, sampled 360 days after TCRalphabeta/CD19-depleted stem cell transplant. The sequence came from a boy less than two years old who had a stem cell transplant for Wiskott-Aldrich syndrome, so the T cells may come from the graft donor.

CDR3 bases: TGCGCCAGCTCACCCTACGATATGCCCTACGAGCAGTACTTC. Translating gives CASSPYDMPYEQYF. This sequence joins TRBV5-1 and TRBJ2-7; no clear D gene. This CDR3 comprises 14 residues. The germline CDR1 and CDR2 sequences are SGHRS and YFSETQ. V dropped 7 bases and J dropped 2 bases, with 16 bases sitting between them.